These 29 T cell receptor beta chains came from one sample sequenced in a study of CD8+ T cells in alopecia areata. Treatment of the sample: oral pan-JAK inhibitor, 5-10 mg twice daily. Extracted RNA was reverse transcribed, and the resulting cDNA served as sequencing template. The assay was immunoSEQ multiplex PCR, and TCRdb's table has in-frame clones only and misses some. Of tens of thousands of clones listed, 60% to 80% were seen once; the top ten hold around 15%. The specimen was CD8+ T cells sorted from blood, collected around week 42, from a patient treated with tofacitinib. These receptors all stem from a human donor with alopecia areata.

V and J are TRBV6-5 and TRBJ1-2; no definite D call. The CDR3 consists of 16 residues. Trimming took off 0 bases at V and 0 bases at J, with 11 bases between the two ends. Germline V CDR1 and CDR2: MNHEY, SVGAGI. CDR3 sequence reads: CASSYSIGETNYGYTF. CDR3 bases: TGTGCCAGCAGTTACTCGATTGGTGAGACTAACTATGGCTACACCTTC.

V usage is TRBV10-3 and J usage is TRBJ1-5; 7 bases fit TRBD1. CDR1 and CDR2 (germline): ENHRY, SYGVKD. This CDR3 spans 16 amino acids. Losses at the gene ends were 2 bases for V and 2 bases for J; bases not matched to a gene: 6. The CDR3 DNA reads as TGTGCCATCAGTGAGGCCCGAACAGGGGGCAATCAGCCCCAGCATTTT. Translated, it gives CAISEARTGGNQPQHF.

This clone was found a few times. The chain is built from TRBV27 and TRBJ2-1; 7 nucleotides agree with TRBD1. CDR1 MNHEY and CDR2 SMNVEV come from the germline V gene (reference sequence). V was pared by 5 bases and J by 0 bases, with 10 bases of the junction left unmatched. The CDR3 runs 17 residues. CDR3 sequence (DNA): TGTGCCAGCAGTCTCCGGACAGGCCCTAGCTCCTACAATGAGCAGTTCTTC. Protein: CASSLRTGPSSYNEQFF.

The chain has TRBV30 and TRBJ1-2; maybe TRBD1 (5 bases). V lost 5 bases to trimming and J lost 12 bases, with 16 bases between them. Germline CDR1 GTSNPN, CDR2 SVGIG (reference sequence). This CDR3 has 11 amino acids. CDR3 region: CAWATGLLNTF. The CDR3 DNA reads TGTGCCTGGGCTACGGGGCTCCTAAACACCTTC.

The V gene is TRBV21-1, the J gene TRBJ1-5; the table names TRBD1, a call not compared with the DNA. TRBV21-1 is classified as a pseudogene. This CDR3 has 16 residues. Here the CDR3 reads CASSTWTLWGNQPQHF. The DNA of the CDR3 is TGTGCCAGCAGCACCTGGACACTGTGGGGAAATCAGCCCCAGCATTTT.

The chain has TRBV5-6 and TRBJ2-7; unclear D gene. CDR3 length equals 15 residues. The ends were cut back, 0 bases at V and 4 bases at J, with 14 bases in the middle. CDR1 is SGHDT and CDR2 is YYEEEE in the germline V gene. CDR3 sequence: CASSLASDSRYEQYF. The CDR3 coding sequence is TGTGCCAGCAGCTTGGCGTCGGATTCCCGATACGAGCAGTACTTC.

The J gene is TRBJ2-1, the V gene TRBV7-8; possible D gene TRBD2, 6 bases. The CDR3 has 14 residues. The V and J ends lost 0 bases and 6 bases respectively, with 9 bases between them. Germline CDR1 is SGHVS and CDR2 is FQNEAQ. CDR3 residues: CASSLAGLGNEQFF. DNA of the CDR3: TGTGCCAGCAGCTTAGCGGGACTGGGCAATGAGCAGTTCTTC.

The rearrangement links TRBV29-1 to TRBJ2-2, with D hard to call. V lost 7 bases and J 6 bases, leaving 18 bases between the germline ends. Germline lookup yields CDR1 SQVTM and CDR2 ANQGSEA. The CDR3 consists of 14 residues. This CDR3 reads CSAHERSSPGELFF. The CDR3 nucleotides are TGCAGCGCCCATGAGAGGAGCAGCCCCGGGGAGCTGTTTTTT.

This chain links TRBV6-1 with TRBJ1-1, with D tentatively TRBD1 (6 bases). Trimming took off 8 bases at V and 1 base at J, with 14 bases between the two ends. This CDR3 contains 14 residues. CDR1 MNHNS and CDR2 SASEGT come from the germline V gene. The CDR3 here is CASGDYRANTEAFF. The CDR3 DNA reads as TGTGCCAGCGGAGACTACAGGGCGAACACTGAAGCTTTCTTT.

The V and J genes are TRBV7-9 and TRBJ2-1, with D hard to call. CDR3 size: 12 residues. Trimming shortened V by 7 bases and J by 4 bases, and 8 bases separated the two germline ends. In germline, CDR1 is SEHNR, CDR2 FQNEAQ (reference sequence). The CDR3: CASTTDYNEQFF. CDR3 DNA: TGTGCCAGCACAACAGATTACAATGAGCAGTTCTTC.

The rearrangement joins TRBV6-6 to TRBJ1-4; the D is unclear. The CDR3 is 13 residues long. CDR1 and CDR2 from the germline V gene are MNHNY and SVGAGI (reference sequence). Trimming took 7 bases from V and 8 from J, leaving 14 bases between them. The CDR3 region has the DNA TGTGCCAGCATTAAGTATCTCGGGGAAAAACTGTTTTTT. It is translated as CASIKYLGEKLFF.

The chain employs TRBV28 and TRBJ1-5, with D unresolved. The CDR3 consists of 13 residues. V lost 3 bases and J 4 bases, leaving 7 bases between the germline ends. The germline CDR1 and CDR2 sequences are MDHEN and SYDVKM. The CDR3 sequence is CASSFGSNQPQHF. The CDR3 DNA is TGTGCCAGCAGTTTTGGCAGTAATCAGCCCCAGCATTTT.

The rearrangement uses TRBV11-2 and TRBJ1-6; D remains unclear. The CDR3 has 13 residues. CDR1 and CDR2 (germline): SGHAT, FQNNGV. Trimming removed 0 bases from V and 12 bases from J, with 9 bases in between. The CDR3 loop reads CASSLEPGLPLHF. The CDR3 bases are TGTGCCAGCAGCTTAGAGCCAGGCTTACCCCTCCACTTT.

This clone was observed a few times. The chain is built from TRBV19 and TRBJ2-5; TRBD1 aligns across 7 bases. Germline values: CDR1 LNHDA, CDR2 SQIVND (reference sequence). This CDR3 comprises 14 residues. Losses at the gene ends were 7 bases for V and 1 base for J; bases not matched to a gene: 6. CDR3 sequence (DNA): TGTGCCAGTAAATCGAGGACAGGCCAAGAGACCCAGTACTTC. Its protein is CASKSRTGQETQYF.

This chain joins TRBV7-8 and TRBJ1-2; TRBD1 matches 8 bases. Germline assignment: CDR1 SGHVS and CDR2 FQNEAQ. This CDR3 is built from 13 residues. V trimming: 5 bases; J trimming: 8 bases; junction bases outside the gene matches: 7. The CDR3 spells CASSQRQGWGYTF. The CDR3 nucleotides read TGTGCCAGCAGCCAACGACAGGGGTGGGGCTACACCTTC. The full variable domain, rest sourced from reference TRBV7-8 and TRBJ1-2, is GAGVSQSPRYKVAKRGQDVALRCDPISGHVSLFWYQQALGQGPEFLTYFQNEAQLDKSGLPSDRFFAERPEGSVSTLKIQRTQQEDSAVYLCASSQRQGWGYTFGSGTRLTVV.

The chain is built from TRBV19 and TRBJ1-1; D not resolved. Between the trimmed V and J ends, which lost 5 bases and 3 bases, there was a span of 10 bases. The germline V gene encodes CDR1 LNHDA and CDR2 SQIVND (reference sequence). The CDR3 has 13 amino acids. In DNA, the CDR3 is TGTGCCAGTAGTTGGGTAATGGACACTGAAGCTTTCTTT. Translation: CASSWVMDTEAFF.

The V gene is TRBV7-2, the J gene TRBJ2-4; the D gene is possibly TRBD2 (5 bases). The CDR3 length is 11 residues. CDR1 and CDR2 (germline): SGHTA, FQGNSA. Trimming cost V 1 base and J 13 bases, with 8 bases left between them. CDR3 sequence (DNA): TGTGCCAGCAGCTTAGGGAGAGGGCAGTACTTC. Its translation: CASSLGRGQYF.

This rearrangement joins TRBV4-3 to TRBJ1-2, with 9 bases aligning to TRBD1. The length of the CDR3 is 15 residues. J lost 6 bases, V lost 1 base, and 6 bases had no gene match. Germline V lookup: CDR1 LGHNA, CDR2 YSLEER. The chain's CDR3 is CASSQGLQGANGYTF. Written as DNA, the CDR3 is TGCGCCAGCAGCCAAGGATTACAGGGGGCTAATGGCTACACCTTC.

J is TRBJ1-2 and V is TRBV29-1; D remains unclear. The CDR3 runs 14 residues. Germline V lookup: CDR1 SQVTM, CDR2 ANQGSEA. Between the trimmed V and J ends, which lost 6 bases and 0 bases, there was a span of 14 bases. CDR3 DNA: TGCAGCGTAGAATGGACGGAAGCTAACTATGGCTACACCTTC. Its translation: CSVEWTEANYGYTF.

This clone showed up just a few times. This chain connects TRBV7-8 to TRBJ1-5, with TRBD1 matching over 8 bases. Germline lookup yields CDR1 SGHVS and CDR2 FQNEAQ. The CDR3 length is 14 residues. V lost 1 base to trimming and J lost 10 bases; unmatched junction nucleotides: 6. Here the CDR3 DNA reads TGTGCCAGCAGCTTAGGACAGGGGCCTGGACCCCAGCATTTT. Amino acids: CASSLGQGPGPQHF.

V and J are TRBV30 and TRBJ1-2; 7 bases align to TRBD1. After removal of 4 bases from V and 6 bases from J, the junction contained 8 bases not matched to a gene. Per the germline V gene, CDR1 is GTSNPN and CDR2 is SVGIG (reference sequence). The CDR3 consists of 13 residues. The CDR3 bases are TGTGCCTGGATCAGGGGGGCGCGGGATGGCTACACCTTC. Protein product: CAWIRGARDGYTF.

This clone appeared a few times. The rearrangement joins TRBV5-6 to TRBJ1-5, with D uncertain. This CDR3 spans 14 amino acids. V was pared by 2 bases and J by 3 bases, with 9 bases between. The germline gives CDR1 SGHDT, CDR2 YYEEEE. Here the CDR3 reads CASSLLETNQPQHF. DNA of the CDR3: TGTGCCAGCAGCTTATTGGAGACCAATCAGCCCCAGCATTTT.

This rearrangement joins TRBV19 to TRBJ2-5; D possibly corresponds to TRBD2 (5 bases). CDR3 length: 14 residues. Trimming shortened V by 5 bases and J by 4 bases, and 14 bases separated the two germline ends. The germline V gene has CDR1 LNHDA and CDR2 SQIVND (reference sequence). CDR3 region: CASSGEGRRETQYF. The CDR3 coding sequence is TGTGCCAGTAGTGGAGAGGGTCGACGAGAGACCCAGTACTTC.

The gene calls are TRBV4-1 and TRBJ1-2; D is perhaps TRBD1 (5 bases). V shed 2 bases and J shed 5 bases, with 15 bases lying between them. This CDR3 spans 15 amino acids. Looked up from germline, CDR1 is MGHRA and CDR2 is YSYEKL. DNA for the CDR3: TGCGCCAGCAGCCAAAAATCCCGGGAGGGGTATGGCTACACCTTC. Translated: CASSQKSREGYGYTF.

The CDR3 bases are TGTGCCAGCAGCCCCAGCAGGGGGCCTAGCACAGATACGCAGTATTTT. Protein sequence: CASSPSRGPSTDTQYF. The chain is built from TRBV13 and TRBJ2-3; TRBD1 aligns across 8 bases. The CDR3 covers 16 residues. Germline lookup yields CDR1 PRHDT and CDR2 FYEKMQ (reference sequence). V lost 5 bases and J lost 0; bases outside the gene matches: 7. Drawing the rest from reference TRBV13 and TRBJ2-3, the complete variable domain is AAGVIQSPRHLIKEKRETATLKCYPIPRHDTVYWYQQGPGQDPQFLISFYEKMQSDKGSIPDRFSAQQFSDYHSELNMSSLELGDSALYFCASSPSRGPSTDTQYFGPGTRLTVL.

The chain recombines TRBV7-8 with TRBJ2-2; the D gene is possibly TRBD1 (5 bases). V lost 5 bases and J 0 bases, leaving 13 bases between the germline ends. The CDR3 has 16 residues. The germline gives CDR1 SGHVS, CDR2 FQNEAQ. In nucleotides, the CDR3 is TGTGCCAGCAGCGGCCCGCAGGGCGCGAACACCGGGGAGCTGTTTTTT. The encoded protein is CASSGPQGANTGELFF.

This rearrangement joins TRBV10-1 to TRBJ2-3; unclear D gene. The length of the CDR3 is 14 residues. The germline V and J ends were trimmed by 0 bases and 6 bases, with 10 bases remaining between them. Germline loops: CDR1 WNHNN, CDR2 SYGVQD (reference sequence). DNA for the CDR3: TGCGCCAGCAGTGAGTCGAGGACGACGGATACGCAGTATTTT. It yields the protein CASSESRTTDTQYF.

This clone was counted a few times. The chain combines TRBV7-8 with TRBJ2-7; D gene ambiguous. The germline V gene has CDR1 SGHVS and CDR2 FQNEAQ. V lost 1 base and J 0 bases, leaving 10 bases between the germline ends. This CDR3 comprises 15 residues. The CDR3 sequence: CASSLVPLSSYEQYF. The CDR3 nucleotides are TGTGCCAGCAGCTTAGTTCCCCTGAGCTCCTACGAGCAGTACTTC.

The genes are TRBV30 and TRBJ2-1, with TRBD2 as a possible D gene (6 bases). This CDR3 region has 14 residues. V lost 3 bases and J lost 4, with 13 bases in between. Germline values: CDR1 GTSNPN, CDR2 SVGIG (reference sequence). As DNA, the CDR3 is TGTGCCTGGAGCAACACGGGGGAATACAATGAGCAGTTCTTC. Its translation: CAWSNTGEYNEQFF.